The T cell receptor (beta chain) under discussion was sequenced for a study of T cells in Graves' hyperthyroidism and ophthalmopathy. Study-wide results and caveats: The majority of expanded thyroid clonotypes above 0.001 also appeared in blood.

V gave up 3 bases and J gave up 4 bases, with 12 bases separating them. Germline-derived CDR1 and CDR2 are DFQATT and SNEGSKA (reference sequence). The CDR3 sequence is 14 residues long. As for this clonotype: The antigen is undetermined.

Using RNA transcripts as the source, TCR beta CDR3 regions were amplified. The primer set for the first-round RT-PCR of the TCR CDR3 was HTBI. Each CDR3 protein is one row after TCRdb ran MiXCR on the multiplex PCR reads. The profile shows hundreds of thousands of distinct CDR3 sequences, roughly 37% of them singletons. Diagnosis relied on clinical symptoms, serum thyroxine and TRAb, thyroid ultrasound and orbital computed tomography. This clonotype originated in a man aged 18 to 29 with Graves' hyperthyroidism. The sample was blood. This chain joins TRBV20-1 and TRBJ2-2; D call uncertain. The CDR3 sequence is CSASSNGITGELFF. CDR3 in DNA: TGCAGTGCTAGTTCGAATGGTATCACCGGGGAGCTGTTTTTT.